This TCR beta chain stems from a study of cytomegalovirus exposure and HLA in healthy donors. Findings of the study overall: Most TCR beta V segments were productive about 90% or about 30% of the time in an earlier analysis.

As concerns this clone: The antigen is unknown.

PCR involved 60 Vbeta and 13 Jbeta primers. The protocol was immunoSEQ multiplex PCR, while the TCRdb copy is restricted to in-frame clones and leaves out a portion. The sample totals under 65,000 clones. There are 15 residues in the CDR3. The V segment lost 4 bases and the J segment 5 bases; nucleotides outside the gene matches: 7. Germline lookup yields CDR1 LNHDA and CDR2 SQIVND (reference sequence). Sequencing was done on a sample of PBMCs. This chain connects TRBV19 to TRBJ1-4; TRBD1 matches 7 bases. The sequence derives from a woman in her twenties or thirties in good health and CMV-seropositive. CDR3 in DNA: TGTGCCAGTAGTACCGACAGGGTCGGAAATGAAAAACTGTTTTTT. It codes for CASSTDRVGNEKLFF.